This record covers a single T cell receptor (beta chain). Its antigen is unknown. The data are from a study of OX40 agonist ivuxolimab in advanced cancers. Looking at the study overall: Males comprised 75% to 90% of the group, whose mean age was about 62 years (range about 20 to 90). Study-wide results and limits: The CD4+ and CD8+ T cells in the blood had expanded clonally by week 6 at 0.1 to 3.0 mg/kg. Relatively little clonal expansion, among the lowest observed, appeared in partial responders at 0.1-3.0 mg/kg.

This CDR3 has 14 amino acids. Trimming cost V 7 bases and J 9 bases; bases outside gene matches: 11. The V gene's germline CDR1 is WSHSY and CDR2 SAAADI. Profiling relied on immunoSEQ multiplex PCR, and the TCRdb table lists in-frame clones only, not all of them. The repertoire holds some 80,000 clones, 75% to 90% seen once, with 2% to 3% in the top ten. The sequences come from CD4+ or CD8+ T cells sorted from blood, collected in a trial of the OX40 agonist ivuxolimab. V is TRBV10-2 and J is TRBJ2-5, with TRBD2 matching over 10 bases. The clonotype comes from an adult with an advanced solid tumor such as melanoma, head and neck, liver or kidney cancer. CDR3 sequence reads: CASTEAGGELPQYF. CDR3 DNA sequence: TGCGCCAGCACCGAAGCGGGGGGGGAGTTGCCCCAGTACTTC.